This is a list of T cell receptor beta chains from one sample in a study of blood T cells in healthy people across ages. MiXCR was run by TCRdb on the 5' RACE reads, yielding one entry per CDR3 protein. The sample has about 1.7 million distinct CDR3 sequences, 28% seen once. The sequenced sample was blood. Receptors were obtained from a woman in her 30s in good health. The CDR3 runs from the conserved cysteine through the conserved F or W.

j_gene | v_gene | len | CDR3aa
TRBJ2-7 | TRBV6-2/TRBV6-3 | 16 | CASSYAIGKGTNEQYF
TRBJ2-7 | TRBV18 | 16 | CASPPSGQGKNYEQYF
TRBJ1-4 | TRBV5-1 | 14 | CASRTGTTNEKLFF
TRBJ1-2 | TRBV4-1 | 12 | CASSQGTGFYTF
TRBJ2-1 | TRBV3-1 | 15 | CASSQGSGTRNEQFF
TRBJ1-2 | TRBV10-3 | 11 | CAVSELSGYTF
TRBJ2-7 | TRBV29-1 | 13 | CSVSGTGVGEQYF
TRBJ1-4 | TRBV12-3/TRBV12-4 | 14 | CASSRGRGNEKLFF
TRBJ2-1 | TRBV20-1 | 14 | CSAIDLAISNEQFF
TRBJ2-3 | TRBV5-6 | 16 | CASSGWSGILTDTQYF
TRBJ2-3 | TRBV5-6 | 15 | CASSLGQLITDTQYF
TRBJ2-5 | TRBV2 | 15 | CASTSGDRSGETQYF
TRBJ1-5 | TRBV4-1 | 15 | CASSQYQASNQPQHF
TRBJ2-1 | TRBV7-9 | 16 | CASSRGRGSSYNEQFF
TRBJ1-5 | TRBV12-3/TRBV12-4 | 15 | CASSTELGPNQPQHF
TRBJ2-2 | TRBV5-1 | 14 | CASSLEGPTGELFF
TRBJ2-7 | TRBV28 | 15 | CASSSPGQTSYEQYF
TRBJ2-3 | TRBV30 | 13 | CAWSVQGRETQYF
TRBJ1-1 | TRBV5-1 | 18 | CASSPINPGNLMNTEAFF
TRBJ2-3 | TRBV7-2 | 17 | CASSLELGLSSTDTQYF
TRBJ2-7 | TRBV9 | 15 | CASSVAPGETYEQYF
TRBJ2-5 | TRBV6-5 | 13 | CASSYEGMREQYF
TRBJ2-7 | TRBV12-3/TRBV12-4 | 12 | CASSFGGGEQYF
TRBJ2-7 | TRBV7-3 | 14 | CASSHLGNAYEQYF
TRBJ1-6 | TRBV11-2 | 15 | CASSLFRQVESPLHF
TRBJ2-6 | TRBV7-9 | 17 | CASSFSVGSSGANVLTF
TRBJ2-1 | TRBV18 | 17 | CASSSGLAELSGNEQFF
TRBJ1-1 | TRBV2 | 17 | CASRRTGAYGENTEAFF
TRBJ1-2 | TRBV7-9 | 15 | CASSLGDRRNYGYTF
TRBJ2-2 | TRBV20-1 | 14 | CSARLGSTTGELFF
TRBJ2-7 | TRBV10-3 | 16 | CAISGPPTGGSYEQYF
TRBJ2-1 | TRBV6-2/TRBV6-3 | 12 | CASSTQRNEQFF
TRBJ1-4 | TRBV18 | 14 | CASSPDRGLEKLFF
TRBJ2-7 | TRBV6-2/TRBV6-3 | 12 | CASQGAPYEQYF
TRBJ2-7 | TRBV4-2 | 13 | CASSQEITREQYF
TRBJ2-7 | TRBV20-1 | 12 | CSAADFSYEQYF
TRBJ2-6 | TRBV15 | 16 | CATSRDRSSGANVLTF
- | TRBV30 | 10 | CAFGQTIQYF
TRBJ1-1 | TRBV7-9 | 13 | CASRGIRNTEAFF
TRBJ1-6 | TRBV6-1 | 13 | CASSEGDTVTLHF
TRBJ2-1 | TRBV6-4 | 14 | CASAVLREPNEQFF
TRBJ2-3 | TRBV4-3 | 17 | CASSQDLRRSPTDTQYF
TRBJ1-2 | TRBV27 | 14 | CASSQGASVYGYTF
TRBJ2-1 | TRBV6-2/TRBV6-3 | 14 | CASSYSVGYNEQFF
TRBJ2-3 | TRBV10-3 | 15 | CAISESPSVLDTQYF
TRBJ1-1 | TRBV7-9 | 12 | CASRGMNTEAFF
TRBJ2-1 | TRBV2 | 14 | CASSTSGGGNEQFF
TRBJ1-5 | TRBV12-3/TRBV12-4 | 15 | CASSLASGGNQPQHF
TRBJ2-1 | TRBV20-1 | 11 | CSARPSATQFF
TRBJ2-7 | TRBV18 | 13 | CASSPLNPYEQYF
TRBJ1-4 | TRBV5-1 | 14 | CASSLTASNEKLFF
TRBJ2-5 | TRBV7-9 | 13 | CASSSRTGKTQYF
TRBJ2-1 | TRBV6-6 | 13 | CAVQGQGNNEQFF
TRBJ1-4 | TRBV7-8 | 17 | CASSWGQPIATNEKLFF
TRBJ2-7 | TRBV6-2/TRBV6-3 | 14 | CASSYSEGNAEQYF
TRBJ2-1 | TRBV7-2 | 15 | CASSPLAAPYNEQFF
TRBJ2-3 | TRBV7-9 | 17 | CASSNPGTSGSTDTQYF